A selection of T cell receptor beta chains follows, all from one sample in a study of T cell changes during pregnancy in multiple sclerosis. Data came from immunoSEQ multiplex PCR; TCRdb stores just in-frame clones and leaves some out. The data show 18,000 or so clones, 88% seen once. Sequences were derived from CD4+ T cells from peripheral blood mononuclear cells, sampled in the first trimester of pregnancy. The receptors were sampled from a female donor in good health, enrolled as a control in a pregnancy study. The CDR3 runs from the conserved cysteine through the conserved F or W. D genes are given only for firm matches. Expanded clones get a size class; other rows say once, few or many, or leave the size out.

v_call	j_call	d_call	clone_size	cdr3_aa	cdr3_nt
TRBV7-9	TRBJ2-7	-	-	CASSLVAGYPYEQYF	TGTGCCAGCAGCTTAGTCGCAGGGTATCCCTACGAGCAGTACTTC
TRBV27	TRBJ2-7	TRBD1	-	CASSLSDRAYEQYF	TGTGCCAGCAGTTTATCCGACAGGGCCTACGAGCAGTACTTC
TRBV27	TRBJ2-4	-	-	CASSWGDLNIQYF	TGTGCCAGCAGTTGGGGGGACTTAAACATTCAGTACTTC
TRBV4-1	TRBJ1-4	TRBD1	-	CASSPWDRDEKLFF	TGCGCCAGCAGCCCCTGGGACAGGGATGAAAAACTGTTTTTT
TRBV6-4	TRBJ2-1	-	-	CAQSRERNEQFF	TGTGCCCAAAGCCGGGAAAGGAATGAGCAGTTCTTC
TRBV7-2	TRBJ2-2	TRBD2	-	CASSLVAGGQSGELFF	TGTGCCAGCAGCTTAGTAGCGGGGGGGCAAAGCGGGGAGCTGTTTTTT
TRBV11-3	TRBJ2-7	TRBD1	-	CASSSGGYEQYF	TGTGCCAGCAGTTCAGGGGGCTACGAGCAGTACTTC
TRBV6-5	TRBJ2-7	-	-	CASSYMSGGRNEQYF	TGTGCCAGCAGCTACATGTCCGGGGGGCGGAACGAGCAGTACTTC
TRBV12-5	TRBJ1-1	-	-	CASGLVPWTVFNTEAFF	TGTGCTAGTGGTTTGGTACCCTGGACAGTGTTTAACACTGAAGCTTTCTTT
TRBV6-5	TRBJ2-3	-	-	CASSLGLHGDTQYF	TGTGCCAGCAGTCTGGGGCTTCATGGAGATACGCAGTATTTT
TRBV15	TRBJ2-1	TRBD2	-	CATSTSGTSAYNEQFF	TGTGCCACCAGCACCTCCGGGACTAGCGCCTACAATGAGCAGTTCTTC
TRBV7-9	TRBJ1-2	-	-	CASSRAAGRGLIGYTF	TGTGCCAGCAGCCGCGCCGCAGGGAGGGGTCTCATTGGCTACACCTTC
TRBV30	TRBJ1-2	TRBD1	-	CAWRGRDRGLGGYTF	TGTGCCTGGAGAGGACGGGACAGGGGGCTGGGTGGCTACACCTTC
TRBV11-3	TRBJ2-7	TRBD1	-	CASSLDPTGFRGEQYF	TGTGCCAGCAGCTTAGACCCGACAGGGTTCCGAGGAGAGCAGTACTTC
TRBV27	TRBJ2-1	TRBD2	-	CASMVASGGDRSTGEQFF	TGTGCCAGCATGGTTGCTAGCGGGGGGGACAGAAGCACGGGTGAGCAGTTCTTC
TRBV5-8	TRBJ2-1	-	-	CASSFRASVTDEQFF	TGTGCCAGCAGCTTTCGGGCTAGCGTTACGGATGAGCAGTTCTTC
TRBV7-9	TRBJ2-1	TRBD2	-	CASSPGRAGDNEQFF	TGTGCCAGCAGCCCAGGGAGGGCGGGGGACAATGAGCAGTTCTTC
TRBV29-1	TRBJ2-3	-	-	CSAWRADTQYF	TGCAGCGCTTGGAGGGCGGATACGCAGTATTTT
TRBV30	TRBJ1-2	TRBD1	-	CAWATSGTDSGYTF	TGTGCCTGGGCTACTTCCGGGACAGATTCTGGCTACACCTTC
TRBV5-1	TRBJ2-7	TRBD1	once	CASRPAGGSSEQYF	TGCGCCAGCAGGCCGGCAGGGGGCAGTTCCGAGCAGTACTTC
TRBV7-9	TRBJ2-7	TRBD2	-	CASSLGGSGGTYEQYF	TGTGCCAGCAGCTTGGGGGGGAGCGGGGGGACCTACGAGCAGTACTTC
TRBV25-1	TRBJ2-3	-	once	CASSEGGAHGTDTQYF	TGTGCCAGCAGTGAAGGGGGGGCTCACGGCACAGATACGCAGTATTTT
TRBV7-2	TRBJ1-5	-	-	CASSLDGGPQPQHF	TGTGCCAGCAGCTTAGATGGAGGGCCTCAGCCCCAGCATTTT
TRBV30	TRBJ2-7	-	-	CAWNTAYEQYF	TGTGCCTGGAACACCGCCTACGAGCAGTACTTC
TRBV11-2	TRBJ1-5	TRBD1	-	CASSSTGDSNQPQHF	TGTGCCAGCAGCTCGACAGGGGATAGCAATCAGCCCCAGCATTTT
TRBV25-1	TRBJ2-1	-	-	CASSFSGPGGLNEQFF	TGTGCCAGCAGTTTTAGCGGGCCTGGGGGCCTCAATGAGCAGTTCTTC
TRBV7-6	TRBJ1-5	-	-	CASSLAEDQPQHF	TGTGCCAGCAGCTTAGCGGAGGATCAGCCCCAGCATTTT
TRBV4-3	TRBJ1-1	TRBD1	-	CASSQVQGAMNTEAFF	TGCGCCAGCAGCCAAGTACAGGGGGCGATGAACACTGAAGCTTTCTTT
TRBV9	TRBJ2-3	TRBD2	-	CASSVVAGGHRTDTQYF	TGTGCCAGCAGCGTTGTAGCGGGGGGGCATCGAACAGATACGCAGTATTTT
TRBV4-3	TRBJ2-1	TRBD2	-	CASSQDVWLAGNNEQFF	TGCGCCAGCAGCCAAGATGTTTGGCTAGCGGGGAACAATGAGCAGTTCTTC
TRBV5-5	TRBJ2-3	-	-	CASTEWVPDTQYF	TGTGCCAGCACGGAGTGGGTACCAGATACGCAGTATTTT
TRBV19	TRBJ2-7	-	few	CASSRGRSYEQYF	TGTGCCAGTAGTAGGGGCAGGAGCTACGAGCAGTACTTC
TRBV6-4	TRBJ2-1	TRBD2	-	CASSDSTSGSNEQFF	TGTGCCAGCAGTGACTCGACTAGCGGGAGCAATGAGCAGTTCTTC
TRBV5-1	TRBJ1-6	-	-	CASSLTATNSPLHF	TGCGCCAGCAGCTTGACAGCCACAAATTCACCCCTCCACTTT
TRBV7-8	TRBJ2-7	TRBD1	-	CASSRGQGIFDEQYF	TGTGCCAGCAGCCGAGGACAGGGGATTTTCGACGAGCAGTACTTC
TRBV6-1	TRBJ1-2	-	-	CASSEGAALYYGYTF	TGTGCCAGCAGTGAGGGGGCAGCCCTTTACTATGGCTACACCTTC
TRBV5-1	TRBJ1-2	-	-	CASSNGGTDYGYTF	TGCGCCAGCAGTAATGGGGGGACGGATTATGGCTACACCTTC
TRBV5-4	TRBJ2-5	-	-	CASSLAGQGIETQYF	TGTGCCAGCAGCTTGGCAGGGCAGGGCATAGAGACCCAGTACTTC
TRBV7-8	TRBJ1-5	-	-	CASSFLGQARSLNQPQHF	TGTGCCAGCAGCTTCTTAGGCCAGGCGCGCAGTCTAAATCAGCCCCAGCATTTT
TRBV6-6	TRBJ1-5	-	-	CASRAGVGNQPQHF	TGTGCCAGCAGGGCGGGGGTTGGTAATCAGCCCCAGCATTTT
TRBV6-1	TRBJ2-7	-	-	CASSEGRGLVYEQYF	TGTGCCAGCAGTGAAGGGAGGGGCCTCGTGTACGAGCAGTACTTC
TRBV7-9	TRBJ1-2	TRBD1	once	CASSLEGPGGNWDYGYTF	TGTGCCAGCAGCTTAGAAGGACCAGGGGGTAACTGGGACTATGGCTACACCTTC
TRBV5-6	TRBJ1-3	-	-	CASSFGQTAGNTIYF	TGTGCCAGCAGCTTTGGGCAGACAGCTGGAAACACCATATATTTT
TRBV14	TRBJ2-7	-	-	CASSQAGWRAYEQYF	TGTGCCAGCAGCCAAGCGGGCTGGCGGGCATACGAGCAGTACTTC
TRBV5-4	TRBJ1-1	-	-	CASSLTGDTEAFF	TGTGCCAGCAGCTTAACGGGGGACACTGAAGCTTTCTTT
TRBV7-2	TRBJ1-2	-	-	CASSLRSGYGYTF	TGTGCCAGCAGCTTACGTTCAGGGTATGGCTACACCTTC
TRBV10-3	TRBJ1-2	-	-	CAISLEGGMRGYGYTF	TGTGCCATCAGTTTAGAGGGAGGCATGAGGGGCTATGGCTACACCTTC
TRBV18	TRBJ1-1	-	-	CASLGGIDTEAFF	TGTGCCAGCTTGGGAGGTATTGACACTGAAGCTTTCTTT
TRBV10-2	TRBJ2-7	TRBD1	-	CASRRGGTGGYEQYF	TGCGCCAGCCGGCGAGGGGGGACAGGGGGGTACGAGCAGTACTTC
TRBV5-1	TRBJ1-2	-	-	CASSLGPEGYGYTF	TGCGCCAGCAGCTTGGGTCCTGAGGGCTATGGCTACACCTTC
TRBV7-2	TRBJ1-6	TRBD1	-	CASRRQGSSYNSPLHF	TGTGCCAGCCGACGACAGGGGAGCTCCTATAATTCACCCCTCCACTTT
TRBV5-6	TRBJ2-7	TRBD2	-	CASSRLAGGTYEQYF	TGTGCCAGCAGCCGTCTAGCGGGGGGAACCTACGAGCAGTACTTC
TRBV11-3	TRBJ2-1	-	-	CASSPPSGIEQFF	TGTGCCAGCAGCCCACCCTCGGGAATTGAGCAGTTCTTC